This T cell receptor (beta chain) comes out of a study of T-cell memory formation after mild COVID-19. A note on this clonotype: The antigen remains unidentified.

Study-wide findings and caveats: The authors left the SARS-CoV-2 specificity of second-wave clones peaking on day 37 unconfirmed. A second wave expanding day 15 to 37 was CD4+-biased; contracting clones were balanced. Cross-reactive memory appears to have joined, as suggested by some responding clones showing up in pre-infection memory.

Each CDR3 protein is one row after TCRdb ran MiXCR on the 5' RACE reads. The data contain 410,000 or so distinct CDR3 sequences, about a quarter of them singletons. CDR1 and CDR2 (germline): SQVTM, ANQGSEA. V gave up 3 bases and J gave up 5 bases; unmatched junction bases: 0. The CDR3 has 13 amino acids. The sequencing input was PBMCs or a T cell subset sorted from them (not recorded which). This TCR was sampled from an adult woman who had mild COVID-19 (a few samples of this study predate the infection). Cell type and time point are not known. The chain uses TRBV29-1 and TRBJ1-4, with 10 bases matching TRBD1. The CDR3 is CSVEGQGNEKLFF. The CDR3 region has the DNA TGCAGCGTTGAGGGACAGGGGAATGAAAAACTGTTTTTT.